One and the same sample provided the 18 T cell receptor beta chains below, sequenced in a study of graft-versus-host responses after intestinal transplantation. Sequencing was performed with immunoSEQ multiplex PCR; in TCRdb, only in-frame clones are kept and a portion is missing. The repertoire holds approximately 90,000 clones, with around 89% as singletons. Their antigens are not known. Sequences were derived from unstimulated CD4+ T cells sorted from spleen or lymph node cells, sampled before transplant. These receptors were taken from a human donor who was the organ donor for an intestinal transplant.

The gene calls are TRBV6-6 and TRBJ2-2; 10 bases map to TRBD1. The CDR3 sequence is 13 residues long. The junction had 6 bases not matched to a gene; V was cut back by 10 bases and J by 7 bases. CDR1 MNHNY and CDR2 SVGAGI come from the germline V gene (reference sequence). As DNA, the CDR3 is TGTGCCACTCGACAGGGGGCATACGGGGAGCTGTTTTTT. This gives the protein CATRQGAYGELFF.

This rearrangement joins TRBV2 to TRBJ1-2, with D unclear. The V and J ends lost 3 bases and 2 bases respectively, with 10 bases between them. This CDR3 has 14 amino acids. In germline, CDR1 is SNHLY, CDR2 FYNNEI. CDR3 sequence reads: CASSETQLNYGYTF. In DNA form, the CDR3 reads TGTGCCAGCAGTGAGACACAGCTAAACTATGGCTACACCTTC.

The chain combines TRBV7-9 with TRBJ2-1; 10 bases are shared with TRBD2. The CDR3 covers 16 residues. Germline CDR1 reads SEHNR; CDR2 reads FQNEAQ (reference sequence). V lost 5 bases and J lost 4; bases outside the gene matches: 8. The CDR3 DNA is TGTGCCAGCAGCCCCCTCCGGACTAGCGGTTACAATGAGCAGTTCTTC. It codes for CASSPLRTSGYNEQFF.

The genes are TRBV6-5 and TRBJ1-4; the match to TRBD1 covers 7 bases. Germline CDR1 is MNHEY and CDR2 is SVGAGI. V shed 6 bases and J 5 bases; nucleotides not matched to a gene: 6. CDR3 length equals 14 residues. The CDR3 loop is CASSPRRGNEKLFF. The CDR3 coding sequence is TGTGCCAGCAGCCCCCGCAGGGGGAATGAAAAACTGTTTTTT.

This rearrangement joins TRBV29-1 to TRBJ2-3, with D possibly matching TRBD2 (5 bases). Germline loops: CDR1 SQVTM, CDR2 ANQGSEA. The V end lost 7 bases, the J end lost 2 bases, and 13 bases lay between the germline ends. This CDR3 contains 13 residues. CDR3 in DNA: TGCAGCGCCCGGATCGGGGACACAGATACGCAGTATTTT. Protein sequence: CSARIGDTDTQYF.

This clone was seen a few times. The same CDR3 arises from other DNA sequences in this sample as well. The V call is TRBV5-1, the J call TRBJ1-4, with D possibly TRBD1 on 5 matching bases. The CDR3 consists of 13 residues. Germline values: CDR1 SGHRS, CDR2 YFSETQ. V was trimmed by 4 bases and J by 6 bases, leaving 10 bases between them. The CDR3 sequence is CASSGGGDEKLFF. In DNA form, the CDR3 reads TGCGCCAGCAGCGGCGGGGGGGATGAAAAACTGTTTTTT.

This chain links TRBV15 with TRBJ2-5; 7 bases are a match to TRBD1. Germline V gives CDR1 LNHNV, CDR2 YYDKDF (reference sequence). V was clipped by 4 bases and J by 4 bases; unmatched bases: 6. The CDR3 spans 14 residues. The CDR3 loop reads CATSTRQGPETQYF. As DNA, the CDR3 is TGTGCCACCAGCACCCGACAGGGCCCAGAGACCCAGTACTTC.

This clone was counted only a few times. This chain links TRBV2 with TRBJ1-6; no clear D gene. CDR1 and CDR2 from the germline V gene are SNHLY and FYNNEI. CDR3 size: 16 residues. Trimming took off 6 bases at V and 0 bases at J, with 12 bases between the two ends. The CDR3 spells CASSPWRSSYNSPLHF. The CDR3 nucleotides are TGTGCCAGCAGCCCCTGGCGGAGCTCCTATAATTCACCCCTCCACTTT.

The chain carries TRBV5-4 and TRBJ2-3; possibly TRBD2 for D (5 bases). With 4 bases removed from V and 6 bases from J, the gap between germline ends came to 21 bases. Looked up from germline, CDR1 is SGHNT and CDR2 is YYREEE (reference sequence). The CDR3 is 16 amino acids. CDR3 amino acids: CASSLTTGGGMDTQYF. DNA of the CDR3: TGTGCCAGCAGCCTGACTACGGGCGGAGGCATGGATACGCAGTATTTT.

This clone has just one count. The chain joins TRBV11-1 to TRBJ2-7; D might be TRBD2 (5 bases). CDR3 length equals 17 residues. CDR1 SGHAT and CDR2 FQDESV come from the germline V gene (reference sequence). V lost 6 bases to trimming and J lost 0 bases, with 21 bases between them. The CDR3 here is CASRPAGSDPNSYEQYF. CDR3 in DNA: TGTGCCAGCAGGCCCGCGGGCAGCGACCCCAACTCCTACGAGCAGTACTTC.

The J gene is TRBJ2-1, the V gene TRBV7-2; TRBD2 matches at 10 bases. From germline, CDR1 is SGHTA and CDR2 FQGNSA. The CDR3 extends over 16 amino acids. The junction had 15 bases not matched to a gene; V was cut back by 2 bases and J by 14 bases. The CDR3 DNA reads TGTGCCAGCAGCTTACTAAGGGAGCTAGCGGGAGTTGGGGAGTTCTTC. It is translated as CASSLLRELAGVGEFF.

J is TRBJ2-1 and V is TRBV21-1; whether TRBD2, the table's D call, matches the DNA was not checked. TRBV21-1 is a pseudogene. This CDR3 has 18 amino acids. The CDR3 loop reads CASSFGGAAPSSYNEQFF. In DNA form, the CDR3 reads TGTGCCAGCAGCTTTGGAGGAGCGGCCCCGAGCTCCTACAATGAGCAGTTCTTC.

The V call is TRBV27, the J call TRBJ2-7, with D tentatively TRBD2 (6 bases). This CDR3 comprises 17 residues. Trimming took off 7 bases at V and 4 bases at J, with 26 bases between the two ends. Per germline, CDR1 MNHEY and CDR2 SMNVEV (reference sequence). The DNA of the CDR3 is TGTGCCAGCAACTCCCAGGGAGGCAGGCCGGGCCCATACGAGCAGTACTTC. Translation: CASNSQGGRPGPYEQYF.

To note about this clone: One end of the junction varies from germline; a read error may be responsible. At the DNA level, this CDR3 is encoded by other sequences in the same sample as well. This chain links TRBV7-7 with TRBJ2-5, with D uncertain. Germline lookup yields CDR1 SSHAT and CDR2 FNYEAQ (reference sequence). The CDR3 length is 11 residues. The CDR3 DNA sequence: TGTGCTAGCAGCGCCGGAGAGACCCAGTACTTC. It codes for CASSAGETQYF.

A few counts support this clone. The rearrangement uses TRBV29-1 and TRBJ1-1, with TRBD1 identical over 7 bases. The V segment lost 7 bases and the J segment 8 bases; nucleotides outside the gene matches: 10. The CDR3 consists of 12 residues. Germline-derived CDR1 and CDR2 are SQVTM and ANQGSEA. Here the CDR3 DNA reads TGCAGCGGGAACAGGGGAGCTGGAGAAGCTTTCTTT. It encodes CSGNRGAGEAFF.

The CDR3 nucleotides are TGTGCCAGCAGCTTACTCCCAGCGGGGGAGAACGGGGAGCTGTTTTTT. Translation: CASSLLPAGENGELFF. The chain is built from TRBV7-6 and TRBJ2-2, with 8 nucleotides matching TRBD2. Germline CDR1 and CDR2: SGHVS and FNYEAQ. Germline trimming cut 2 bases from V and 7 bases from J; bases unmatched to any gene: 9. The CDR3 loop spans 16 amino acids.

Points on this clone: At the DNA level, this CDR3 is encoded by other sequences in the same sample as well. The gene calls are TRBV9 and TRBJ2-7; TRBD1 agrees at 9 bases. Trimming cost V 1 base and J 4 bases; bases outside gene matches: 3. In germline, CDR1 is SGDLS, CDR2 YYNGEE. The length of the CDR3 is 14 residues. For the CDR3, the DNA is TGTGCCAGCAGCGTAACAGGGGGCAGTTACGAGCAGTACTTC. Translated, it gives CASSVTGGSYEQYF.

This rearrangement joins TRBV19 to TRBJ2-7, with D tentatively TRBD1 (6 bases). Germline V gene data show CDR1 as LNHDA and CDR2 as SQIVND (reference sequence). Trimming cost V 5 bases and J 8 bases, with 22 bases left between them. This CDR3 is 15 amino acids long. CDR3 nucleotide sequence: TGTGCCAGTAGTCCAGGACAGCCCTACCCACCGAAGCAGTACTTC. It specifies CASSPGQPYPPKQYF.